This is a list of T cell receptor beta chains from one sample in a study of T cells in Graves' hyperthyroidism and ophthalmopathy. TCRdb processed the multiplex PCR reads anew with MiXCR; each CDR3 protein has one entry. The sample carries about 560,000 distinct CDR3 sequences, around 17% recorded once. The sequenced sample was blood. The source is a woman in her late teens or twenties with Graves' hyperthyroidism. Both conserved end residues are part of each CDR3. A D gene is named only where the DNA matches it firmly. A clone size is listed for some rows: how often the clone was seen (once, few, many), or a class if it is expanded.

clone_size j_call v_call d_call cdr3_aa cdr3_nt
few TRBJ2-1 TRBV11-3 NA CASSLDGDVYNEQFF TGTGCCAGCAGCTTAGATGGGGACGTCTACAATGAGCAGTTCTTC
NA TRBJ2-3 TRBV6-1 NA CASRPWGEPTTDTQYF TGTGCCAGCAGGCCCTGGGGGGAGCCCACCACAGATACGCAGTATTTT
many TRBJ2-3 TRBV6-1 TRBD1 CASSEARGQGTDTQYF TGTGCCAGCAGTGAAGCCCGGGGACAGGGTACAGATACGCAGTATTTT
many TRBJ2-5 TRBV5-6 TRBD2 CASSFVRGGLGETQYF TGTGCCAGCAGCTTCGTCCGGGGGGGCTTGGGAGAGACCCAGTACTTC
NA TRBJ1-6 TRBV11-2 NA CASSLGWARANNSPLHF TGTGCCAGCAGCTTAGGGTGGGCCCGAGCCAATAATTCACCCCTCCACTTT
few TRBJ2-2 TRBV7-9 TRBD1 CASSPPGQGSTGELFF TGTGCCAGCAGTCCGCCGGGACAGGGTAGCACCGGGGAGCTGTTTTTT
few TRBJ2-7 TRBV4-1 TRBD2 CASSHSPSGDYEQYF TGCGCCAGCAGCCACTCGCCTAGCGGGGACTACGAGCAGTACTTC
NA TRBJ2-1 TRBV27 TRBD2 CASSLVGLAGGGDNEQFF TGTGCCAGCAGTTTAGTGGGACTAGCGGGAGGAGGCGACAATGAGCAGTTCTTC
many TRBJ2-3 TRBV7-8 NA CASSKSGGGPAEYTQYF TGTGCCAGCAGCAAATCCGGAGGCGGTCCGGCGGAATATACGCAGTATTTT
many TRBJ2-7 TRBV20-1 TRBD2 CSARDGRGYEQYF TGCAGTGCTAGAGACGGGAGGGGATACGAGCAGTACTTC
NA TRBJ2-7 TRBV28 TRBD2 CASSLSLGGDPYEQYF TGTGCCAGCAGTTTATCGTTGGGGGGGGATCCCTACGAGCAGTACTTC
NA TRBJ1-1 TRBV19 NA CASSLQADTEAFF TGTGCCAGTAGTCTACAGGCTGACACTGAAGCTTTCTTT
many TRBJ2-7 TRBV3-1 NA CASSQDSGIAYEQYF TGTGCCAGCAGCCAAGATTCCGGGATCGCCTACGAGCAGTACTTC
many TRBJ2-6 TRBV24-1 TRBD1 CATSDVDRGRSGANVLTF TGTGCCACCAGTGATGTTGACAGGGGGAGGTCTGGGGCCAACGTCCTGACTTTC
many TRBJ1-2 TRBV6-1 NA CASSAPRGYTF TGTGCCAGCAGTGCTCCTAGAGGCTACACCTTC
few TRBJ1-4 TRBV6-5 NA CASSYSRQEKLFF TGTGCCAGCAGTTACTCGCGACAGGAAAAACTGTTTTTT
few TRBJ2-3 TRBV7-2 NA CASSPTSPGTDTQYF TGCGCCAGCAGCCCAACTAGCCCTGGTACAGATACGCAGTATTTT
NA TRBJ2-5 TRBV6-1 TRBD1 CASRDRGQETQYF TGTGCCAGCAGGGACAGGGGACAAGAGACCCAGTACTTC
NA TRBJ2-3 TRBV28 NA CASRPGGGTDTQYF TGTGCCAGCAGACCGGGTGGTGGTACAGATACGCAGTATTTT
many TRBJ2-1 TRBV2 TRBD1 CATGTGVYNEQFF TGTGCCACCGGGACAGGCGTCTACAATGAGCAGTTCTTC
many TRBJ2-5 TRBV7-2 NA CASSPRWSQETQYF TGTGCCAGCAGCCCCCGGTGGAGCCAAGAGACCCAGTACTTC
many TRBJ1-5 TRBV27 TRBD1 CASCATGGFNQPQHF TGTGCCAGCTGCGCTACAGGGGGGTTCAATCAGCCCCAGCATTTT
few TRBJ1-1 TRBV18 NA CASSHPGLTNTEAFF TGTGCCAGCTCACACCCGGGACTGACTAACACTGAAGCTTTCTTT
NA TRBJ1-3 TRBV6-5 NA CASSYSPGPLSGNTIYF TGTGCCAGCAGTTACTCGCCGGGGCCACTTTCTGGAAACACCATATATTTT
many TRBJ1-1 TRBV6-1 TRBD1 CASSFGQGGTEAFF TGTGCCAGCAGTTTCGGACAGGGGGGCACTGAAGCTTTCTTT
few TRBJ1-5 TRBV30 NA CAWSPGSYSNQPQHF TGTGCCTGGAGTCCAGGATCTTATAGCAATCAGCCCCAGCATTTT
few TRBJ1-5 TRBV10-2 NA CASSEDYSNQPQHF TGCGCCAGCAGTGAGGATTATAGCAATCAGCCCCAGCATTTT
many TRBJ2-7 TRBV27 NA CASSGIKGGGSAYEQYF TGTGCCAGCAGTGGGATCAAAGGAGGGGGGAGCGCCTACGAGCAGTACTTC
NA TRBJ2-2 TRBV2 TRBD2 CASRKTSGIAGGLFF TGTGCCAGCAGAAAAACTAGCGGGATCGCCGGGGGGCTGTTTTTT
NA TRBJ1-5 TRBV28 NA CATGDQSNQPQHF TGTGCCACCGGGGACCAAAGCAATCAGCCCCAGCATTTT
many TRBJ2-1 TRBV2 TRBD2 CASSGRTSGIGNEQFF TGTGCCAGCAGTGGTAGGACTAGCGGGATCGGGAATGAGCAGTTCTTC
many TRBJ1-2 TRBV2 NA CASSDRGNYGYTF TGTGCCAGCAGTGATCGAGGGAACTATGGCTACACCTTC
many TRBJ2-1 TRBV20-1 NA CSARDTGYNEQFF TGCAGTGCTAGAGATACAGGTTACAATGAGCAGTTCTTC
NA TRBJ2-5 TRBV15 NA CATSSSASQETQYF TGTGCCACCAGCTCGTCAGCTTCTCAAGAGACCCAGTACTTC
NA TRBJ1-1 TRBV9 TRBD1 CASSAIPTGGGNTEAFF TGTGCCAGCAGCGCAATTCCGACAGGGGGCGGGAACACTGAAGCTTTCTTT
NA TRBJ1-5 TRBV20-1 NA CSARDPRGGRNQPQHF TGCAGTGCTAGGGACCCTCGGGGGGGACGCAATCAGCCCCAGCATTTT
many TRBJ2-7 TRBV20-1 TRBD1 CSAEDRGPYEQYF TGCAGTGCAGAGGACAGGGGGCCGTACGAGCAGTACTTC
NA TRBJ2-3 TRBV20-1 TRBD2 CSALPTSGRTDTQYF TGCAGTGCCCTACCGACTAGCGGGAGAACAGATACGCAGTATTTT
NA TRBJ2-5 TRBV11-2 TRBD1 CASSQGRGQGETQYF TGTGCCAGCAGCCAAGGCAGGGGGCAAGGGGAGACCCAGTACTTC
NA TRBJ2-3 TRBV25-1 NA CASGREGSDTQYF TGTGCCAGCGGCCGAGAAGGGTCCGATACGCAGTATTTT
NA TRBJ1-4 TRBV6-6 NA CASSYSISGDNEKLFF TGTGCCAGCAGTTACTCGATATCCGGGGATAATGAAAAACTGTTTTTT
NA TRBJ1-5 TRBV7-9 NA CASRAQNPQPQHF TGTGCCAGCAGGGCTCAAAACCCTCAGCCCCAGCATTTT
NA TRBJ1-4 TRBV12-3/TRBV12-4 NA CASSSRDSFRGNEKLFF TGTGCCAGCAGTTCCAGGGATTCCTTTCGCGGGAATGAAAAACTGTTTTTT